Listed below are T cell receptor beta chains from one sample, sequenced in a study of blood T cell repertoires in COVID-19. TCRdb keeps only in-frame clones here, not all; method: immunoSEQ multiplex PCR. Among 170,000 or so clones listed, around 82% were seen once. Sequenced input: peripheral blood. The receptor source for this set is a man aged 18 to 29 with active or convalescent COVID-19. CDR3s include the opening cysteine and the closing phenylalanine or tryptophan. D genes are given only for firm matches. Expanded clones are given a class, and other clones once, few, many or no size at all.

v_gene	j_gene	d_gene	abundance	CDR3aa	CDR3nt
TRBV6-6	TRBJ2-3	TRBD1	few	CASRPGQGETDTQYF	TGTGCCAGCAGGCCCGGACAGGGAGAAACAGATACGCAGTATTTT
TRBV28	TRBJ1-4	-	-	CASSTLTATNEKLFF	TGTGCCAGCAGTACTCTAACAGCAACTAATGAAAAACTGTTTTTT
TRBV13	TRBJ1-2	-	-	CASSLGLLLGGAYGYTF	TGTGCCAGCAGCTTAGGCTTACTACTCGGGGGAGCCTATGGCTACACCTTC
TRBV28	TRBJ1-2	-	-	CASSLPGASGYTF	TGTGCCAGCAGTCTACCAGGGGCAAGTGGCTACACCTTC
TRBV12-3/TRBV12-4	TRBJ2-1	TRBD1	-	CASSTGENNEQFF	TGTGCCAGCTCGACAGGGGAGAATAATGAGCAGTTCTTC
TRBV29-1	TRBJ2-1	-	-	CSFRGLLIKLSYNEQFF	TGCAGCTTCAGGGGCCTTCTCATTAAACTCTCCTACAATGAGCAGTTCTTC
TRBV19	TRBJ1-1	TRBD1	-	CASSIFRDRDEAFF	TGTGCCAGTAGTATTTTCCGGGACAGAGATGAAGCTTTCTTT
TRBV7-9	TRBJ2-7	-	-	CASSATSEQYF	TGTGCCAGCAGCGCGACTAGCGAGCAGTACTTC
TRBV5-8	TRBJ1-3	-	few	CASSFPGVSGNTIYF	TGTGCCAGCAGCTTCCCAGGGGTCTCTGGAAACACCATATATTTT
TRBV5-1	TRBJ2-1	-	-	CASSADSGVSYNEQFF	TGCGCCAGCAGCGCGGACAGCGGGGTGTCCTACAATGAGCAGTTCTTC
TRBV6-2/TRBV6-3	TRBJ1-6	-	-	CASSYVGPTRGSPLHF	TGTGCCAGCAGTTATGTGGGGCCTACTCGTGGCTCACCCCTCCACTTT